This T cell receptor beta chain was found in a study of T cell responses to AZD1222 COVID-19 vaccine. At the level of the study: Second-dose groups at about 4 or about 12 weeks were pooled. The study, taken as a whole, reports: Clonal diversity was possibly underestimated; the donors were predominantly white British and more often female. Mapped onto spike, vaccine-associated CD4 TCRs spanned it and were dominant at 160-218 and 743-854.

CDR1 SGHTA and CDR2 FQGTGA come from the germline V gene. This CDR3 region has 17 residues. V dropped 6 bases and J dropped 0; count of bases not matched to a gene: 12. The repertoire was sequenced with immunoSEQ multiplex PCR; TCRdb's copy has only in-frame clones and lacks some. The sample comprises about 200,000 clones, approximately 92% of which are singletons, and 1% to 1.5% rests with the top ten. To note about this clone: Its antigen is as yet unknown.

The sequenced sample was peripheral blood, obtained on day 0 of AZD1222 vaccination. The J gene is TRBJ1-1, the V gene TRBV7-3; 8 positions agree with TRBD1. The TCR was taken from an adult in good health. CDR3 nucleotides: TGTGCCAGCAGTCGCAACAGACAGGGGACGATGAACACTGAAGCTTTCTTT. Translation: CASSRNRQGTMNTEAFF.